These T cell receptor beta chains were read from a single sample in a study of blood T cell repertoires in COVID-19. The table came from immunoSEQ multiplex PCR; TCRdb's copy has only in-frame clones and leaves some out. Of around 250,000 clones in the sample, over 80% were seen once. The sequenced sample was PBMCs or T cells enriched from blood (not recorded which). Every receptor here comes from a woman aged 25 to 39 with acute COVID-19. CDR3s include the opening cysteine and the closing phenylalanine or tryptophan. Each record gives: J gene, V gene, D gene, clone size, CDR3 protein, CDR3 DNA. The D gene is left open where the match is weak. Clone sizes are given selectively: once, few, many, or a class where the clone is expanded.

TRBJ2-1 | TRBV7-9 | TRBD1 | - | CASSFRDRGPGPYGNEQFF | TGTGCCAGCAGCTTTAGGGACAGGGGGCCTGGTCCGTATGGCAATGAGCAGTTCTTC
TRBJ2-3 | TRBV30 | - | - | CAWDAQEYTDTQYF | TGTGCCTGGGACGCACAGGAGTACACAGATACGCAGTATTTT
TRBJ1-5 | TRBV10-3 | - | - | CAISVQGSNQPQHF | TGTGCCATCAGTGTCCAGGGTAGCAATCAGCCCCAGCATTTT
TRBJ2-7 | TRBV2 | TRBD1 | - | CASSEGTGRHEQYF | TGTGCCAGCAGTGAAGGGACAGGGAGGCACGAGCAGTACTTC
TRBJ2-3 | TRBV11-2 | - | - | CASSPKTDTQYF | TGTGCCAGCAGCCCTAAGACAGATACGCAGTATTTT
TRBJ2-3 | TRBV27 | TRBD1 | - | CASSWGDRSTDTQYF | TGTGCCAGCAGTTGGGGGGACAGGAGCACAGATACGCAGTATTTT
TRBJ1-5 | TRBV19 | TRBD1 | - | CASTPEGGGNQPQHF | TGTGCCAGTACCCCGGAAGGGGGCGGCAATCAGCCCCAGCATTTT
TRBJ2-3 | TRBV10-3 | - | - | CAISELSLGRTQYF | TGTGCCATCAGTGAGTTATCTTTAGGGAGGACGCAGTATTTT
TRBJ2-1 | TRBV5-6 | - | - | CASSYRVGTYNEQFF | TGTGCCAGCAGCTACAGGGTGGGGACCTACAATGAGCAGTTCTTC
TRBJ2-1 | TRBV19 | - | - | CASSLASYNEQFF | TGTGCCAGTAGTCTGGCCTCCTACAATGAGCAGTTCTTC
TRBJ2-7 | TRBV6-2/TRBV6-3 | TRBD2 | - | CASSAESGRYEQYF | TGTGCCAGCAGTGCCGAAAGCGGGAGGTACGAGCAGTACTTC
TRBJ1-4 | TRBV10-3 | - | - | CAISESVPTNEKLFF | TGTGCCATCAGTGAGTCGGTACCGACAAATGAAAAACTGTTTTTT
TRBJ2-1 | TRBV4-1 | - | - | CASSRPQGEEQFF | TGCGCCAGCAGCCGCCCACAGGGCGAGGAGCAGTTCTTC
TRBJ2-1 | TRBV5-1 | - | - | CASSLTSTYNEQFF | TGCGCCAGCAGCTTGACAAGTACCTACAATGAGCAGTTCTTC
TRBJ2-5 | TRBV14 | TRBD1 | - | CASSRSTGDTETQYF | TGTGCCAGCAGCCGCTCGACAGGGGATACAGAGACCCAGTACTTC
TRBJ2-2 | TRBV7-3 | - | - | CASSLDPQGSLSTGELFF | TGTGCCAGCAGCTTAGACCCCCAAGGGAGTCTGAGCACCGGGGAGCTGTTTTTT
TRBJ1-4 | TRBV5-1 | - | few | CASSLDIATNEKLFF | TGCGCCAGCAGCTTGGACATCGCAACTAATGAAAAACTGTTTTTT
TRBJ1-5 | TRBV27 | - | - | CASSQSNQPQHF | TGTGCCAGCAGTCAAAGCAATCAGCCCCAGCATTTT
TRBJ2-1 | TRBV7-6 | - | - | CASSLASALSNNEQFF | TGTGCCAGCAGCTTAGCGTCGGCACTATCAAACAATGAGCAGTTCTTC
TRBJ1-2 | TRBV27 | TRBD1 | - | CASSFSSGQGNYGYTF | TGTGCCAGCAGTTTCAGTTCGGGACAGGGCAACTATGGCTACACCTTC
TRBJ2-3 | TRBV9 | TRBD2 | - | CASSEAPLAGLDTQYF | TGTGCCAGCAGCGAGGCCCCACTAGCGGGATTAGATACGCAGTATTTT
TRBJ1-4 | TRBV5-1 | - | - | CASSLAGGGDNEKLFF | TGCGCCAGCAGCTTGGCCGGAGGTGGGGATAATGAAAAACTGTTTTTT
TRBJ2-1 | TRBV28 | - | - | CASSLWTKSSYNEQFF | TGTGCCAGCAGTTTGTGGACAAAGAGCTCCTACAATGAGCAGTTCTTC
TRBJ2-3 | TRBV12-3/TRBV12-4 | - | once | CASGTLSDTQYF | TGTGCTTCGGGGACTCTCTCAGATACGCAGTATTTT
TRBJ2-2 | TRBV5-1 | TRBD1 | - | CASGDRGNRELFF | TGCGCCAGCGGGGACAGGGGGAACAGGGAGCTGTTTTTT
TRBJ1-6 | TRBV7-9 | TRBD1 | - | CASSLDRGFGDSPLHF | TGTGCCAGCAGCTTAGACAGGGGATTCGGCGATTCACCCCTCCACTTT
TRBJ2-7 | TRBV28 | TRBD1 | - | CASSLLGGPYEQYF | TGTGCCAGCAGTTTATTAGGGGGCCCCTACGAGCAGTACTTC
TRBJ1-1 | TRBV29-1 | - | - | CSVDTGGMNTEAFF | TGCAGCGTTGATACTGGGGGCATGAACACTGAAGCTTTCTTT
TRBJ2-3 | TRBV7-2 | - | - | CASSSSRVTDTQYF | TGTGCCAGCAGCTCCTCGAGAGTTACAGATACGCAGTATTTT
TRBJ2-1 | TRBV29-1 | TRBD2 | - | CSVSPTSGREGEQFF | TGCAGCGTTTCCCCGACTAGCGGGAGGGAAGGTGAGCAGTTCTTC
TRBJ2-3 | TRBV4-3 | - | - | CASSQGGGGSTDTQYF | TGCGCCAGCAGCCAAGGGGGCGGAGGGAGCACAGATACGCAGTATTTT
TRBJ2-5 | TRBV7-9 | TRBD2 | - | CASSRTIGLAEETQYF | TGTGCCAGCAGCCGGACCATCGGACTAGCGGAAGAGACCCAGTACTTC
TRBJ2-2 | TRBV5-1 | TRBD2 | - | CASSFGRETGELFF | TGCGCCAGCAGCTTTGGGCGGGAGACCGGGGAGCTGTTTTTT